The entry below describes one T cell receptor (beta chain). Trimming removed 5 bases at V and 0 bases at J, with 19 bases between. The CDR3 has 17 amino acids. CDR1 and CDR2 (germline): MNHEY, SMNVEV (reference sequence). The data originate from a study of blood T cell repertoires in COVID-19. The overall study: Samples representing acute and convalescent COVID-19 were sourced from the United States, Italy and Spain.

Repertoires were generated with immunoSEQ multiplex PCR, while TCRdb's copy carries only in-frame clones and drops some. The sample includes fewer than 150,000 clones, 85% to 90% seen only once; the top ten take 3.5% to 5.5%. Sequences were obtained from peripheral blood. The source of this sequence is a woman in her thirties or forties with acute or convalescent COVID-19. The chain employs TRBV27 and TRBJ1-2; D may be TRBD1 (6 bases). In DNA form, the CDR3 reads TGTGCCAGCAGTCCCCTCCAACCGACAGGAGCTAACTATGGCTACACCTTC. Residues: CASSPLQPTGANYGYTF.